The rows below give T cell receptor beta chains drawn from one sample of a study of PD-L1 blockade in urothelial cancer. Generated by immunoSEQ multiplex PCR, the TCRdb table keeps only in-frame clones and is missing some. The table has some 120,000 clones, around 84% seen once. The sequences come from PBMCs, collected around atezolizumab (anti-PD-L1) treatment. The receptor set was obtained from a man aged 45-60 years with urothelial cancer. Each CDR3 is given with its conserved first and last residue. A D gene is named only where the DNA matches it firmly. A row's size may be missing; if present it is once, few, many or a size class.

D gene	V gene	J gene	clone size	CDR3 DNA	CDR3 protein
.	TRBV9	TRBJ2-7	.	TGTGCCAGCAGCGTAGATCCGCAGGGTGCACGCGAGCAGTACTTC	CASSVDPQGAREQYF
.	TRBV2	TRBJ1-2	.	TGTGCCAGCAGTGAACGGCAGGGTCTAGGTGGCTACACCTTC	CASSERQGLGGYTF
.	TRBV5-5	TRBJ1-1	.	TGTGCCAGCAGCTTGGTTGGGGGGACTCTCACTGAAGCTTTCTTT	CASSLVGGTLTEAFF
.	TRBV27	TRBJ1-4	.	TGTGCCAGCAGTTTTTCGGGAACTAATGAAAAACTGTTTTTT	CASSFSGTNEKLFF
TRBD2	TRBV7-9	TRBJ2-7	.	TGTGCCAGCAGCTTACCAGCGGGGGGAGCCTACGAGCAGTACTTC	CASSLPAGGAYEQYF
.	TRBV7-6	TRBJ1-2	.	TGTGCCAGCAGCCAAGGAGGGGGGGCAGCCGGTGGCTACACCTTC	CASSQGGGAAGGYTF
TRBD2	TRBV11-2	TRBJ2-1	.	TGTGCCAGCAGCTTCGGGACTAGCGGGATTAATGAGCAGTTCTTC	CASSFGTSGINEQFF
TRBD1	TRBV27	TRBJ1-5	.	TGTGCCAGCAGCCAACAGGGGAACAATCAGCCCCAGCATTTT	CASSQQGNNQPQHF
TRBD1	TRBV9	TRBJ1-6	.	TGTGCCAGCAGCACCCCGGGACAGGGGGCACTAAATTCACCCCTCCACTTT	CASSTPGQGALNSPLHF
TRBD1	TRBV27	TRBJ1-2	.	TGTGCCAGCAGTCCCCGACAGGGACCATCCTATGGCTACACCTTC	CASSPRQGPSYGYTF
TRBD2	TRBV28	TRBJ2-3	.	TGTGCCAGCAGTTTTGCGGGAGCGGGCACAGATACGCAGTATTTT	CASSFAGAGTDTQYF
TRBD2	TRBV5-1	TRBJ2-3	.	TGCGCCAGCAGATTTAGCGGGAGGGCAGATACGCAGTATTTT	CASRFSGRADTQYF
.	TRBV27	TRBJ2-5	.	TGTGCCAGCAGCCAGTACGTTCAAGAGACCCAGTACTTC	CASSQYVQETQYF
.	TRBV19	TRBJ2-7	.	TGTGCCAGTAGCGAGACTCGACAGCTCCCCTACGAGCAGTACTTC	CASSETRQLPYEQYF
.	TRBV20-1	TRBJ1-1	few	TGCAGGCCCCTGAAGCCCGAAGCTTTCTTT	CRPLKPEAFF
.	TRBV19	TRBJ1-5	.	TGTGCCAGTAGTATAATTTCAGGGAGCAATCAGCCCCAGCATTTT	CASSIISGSNQPQHF
TRBD1	TRBV28	TRBJ2-5	.	TGTGCCAGCAGTCCGGACAGGGGGCAAGAGACCCAGTACTTC	CASSPDRGQETQYF
TRBD1	TRBV5-1	TRBJ1-5	.	TGCGCCAGCAGCCCGAGGACAGGGTCGGGCCAGCCCCAGCATTTT	CASSPRTGSGQPQHF
.	TRBV5-6	TRBJ2-2	.	TGTGCCAGCAGCCAGCTGGGAGCGTCCACCGGGGAGCTGTTTTTT	CASSQLGASTGELFF
TRBD2	TRBV5-1	TRBJ2-5	once	TGCGCCAGCAGCTTGGCGGGCGGGAGACTCCAAGAGACCCAGTACTTC	CASSLAGGRLQETQYF
TRBD1	TRBV6-5	TRBJ2-5	.	TGTGCCAGCAGTTACTCGACTCGACAGGGTGAGACCCAGTACTTC	CASSYSTRQGETQYF
.	TRBV6-5	TRBJ2-1	.	TGTGCCAGCAGTTCCCAGTCCTACAATGAGCAGTTCTTC	CASSSQSYNEQFF
.	TRBV30	TRBJ1-6	.	TGTGCCTGGAGTGTCACTTTGTCCGACAGCTCCTATAATTCACCCCTCCACTTT	CAWSVTLSDSSYNSPLHF
TRBD1	TRBV6-1	TRBJ2-4	.	TGTGCCAGCACCCCCCAGGGACAGGGTGTGGGCATTCAGTACTTC	CASTPQGQGVGIQYF
TRBD2	TRBV19	TRBJ2-3	.	TGTGCCAGTAGTATGGAGACTAGCGGGTCGAGCACAGATACGCAGTATTTT	CASSMETSGSSTDTQYF
.	TRBV5-6	TRBJ1-2	.	TGTGCCAGCAGCTTGGACAACAACTATGGCTACACCTTC	CASSLDNNYGYTF
.	TRBV28	TRBJ1-6	.	TGTGCCAGCAGTTTACTGAATTCACCCCTCCACTTT	CASSLLNSPLHF
.	TRBV10-3	TRBJ2-5	.	TGTGCCATCAGTGAGGGGACATACCAAGAGACCCAGTACTTC	CAISEGTYQETQYF
.	TRBV6-4	TRBJ2-3	once	TGTGCCAGCAGCTCGGAGGAGGCAGATACGCAGTATTTT	CASSSEEADTQYF
.	TRBV10-3	TRBJ2-7	.	TGTGCCATCAGTGATGCGGTAAGAAGCTCCTACGAGCAGTACTTC	CAISDAVRSSYEQYF
.	TRBV7-2	TRBJ2-3	.	TGTGCCAGCAGCCGAGGGCCAACTAGCACAGATACGCAGTATTTT	CASSRGPTSTDTQYF
TRBD1	TRBV27	TRBJ1-4	.	TGTGCCAGCTCCACTGACAGGGGATCTGAAAAACTGTTTTTT	CASSTDRGSEKLFF
.	TRBV15	TRBJ2-2	.	TGTGCCACCAGCAGAAAAAGGATAGAGGCCGGGGAGCTGTTTTTT	CATSRKRIEAGELFF
.	TRBV5-1	TRBJ2-5	.	TGCGCCAGCAGCAAGGGACTCCAAGAGACCCAGTACTTC	CASSKGLQETQYF
.	TRBV19	TRBJ1-6	.	TGTGCCAGTAAAATTGACAGGAGCTATAATTCACCCCTCCACTTT	CASKIDRSYNSPLHF
TRBD1	TRBV5-4	TRBJ1-6	.	TGTGCCAGCAGCTTGGCGGGACAGGCCGTTTCACCCCTCCACTTT	CASSLAGQAVSPLHF
TRBD2	TRBV12-5	TRBJ2-3	.	TGTGCTAGTGCCCCTGGTGTGGGCGGGACTAGCATAGATACGCAGTATTTT	CASAPGVGGTSIDTQYF
.	TRBV7-2	TRBJ1-2	.	TGTGCCAGCAGCTTTCAACAGGGAACGGGGGGCTACACCTTC	CASSFQQGTGGYTF
.	TRBV7-6	TRBJ2-2	.	TGTGCCAGCAGCTTCCAGGGAGGGAACACCGGGGAGCTGTTTTTT	CASSFQGGNTGELFF
TRBD1	TRBV27	TRBJ1-2	.	TGTGCCAGCAGTTTGACAGGGAATGGCTACACCTTC	CASSLTGNGYTF
TRBD1	TRBV27	TRBJ2-6	.	TGTGCCAGCAGTCCAACCTTGACAGGGGTGGCCTCTGGGGCCAACGTCCTGACTTTC	CASSPTLTGVASGANVLTF
TRBD1	TRBV5-1	TRBJ1-3	.	TGCGCCAGCAGCTTCGGACAGGGGAAAAACACCATATATTTT	CASSFGQGKNTIYF
TRBD2	TRBV5-4	TRBJ2-5	.	TGTGCCAGCAGCCTGACTAGCGGGATAACCCAAGAGACCCAGTACTTC	CASSLTSGITQETQYF
.	TRBV5-6	TRBJ2-7	.	TGTGCCAGCAGCCTGGCTTCCTACGAGCAGTACTTC	CASSLASYEQYF
.	TRBV27	TRBJ2-1	.	TGTGCCAGCAGTTTATCGAATCAGTTTCATGAGCAGTTCTTC	CASSLSNQFHEQFF
.	TRBV6-5	TRBJ1-2	.	TGTGCCAGCAGCTCGGGCTCAGCGGGACACACCTTC	CASSSGSAGHTF
TRBD1	TRBV6-1	TRBJ1-2	.	TGTGCCAGCAGTATCACCAGGGGGCTGAACTATGGCTACACCTTC	CASSITRGLNYGYTF
.	TRBV7-2	TRBJ1-3	.	TGTGCCAGCAGCCAAAATCCCGGGTCTGGAAACACCATATATTTT	CASSQNPGSGNTIYF
TRBD1	TRBV7-8	TRBJ1-1	.	TGTGCCAGCAGCTTAGCTGGGACAGGTGAAGCTTTCTTT	CASSLAGTGEAFF
TRBD1	TRBV5-1	TRBJ1-2	.	TGCGCCAGCAGCTGGAGGACAGGGGGCGCGATCGAGGGCTACACCTTC	CASSWRTGGAIEGYTF
TRBD1	TRBV5-1	TRBJ1-2	.	TGCGCCAGCAGCTTGAACAGGGGCTATGGCTACACCTTC	CASSLNRGYGYTF
.	TRBV4-1	TRBJ2-2	.	TGCGCCAGCAGCCAAAACGGGGTCTCCACCGGGGAGCTGTTTTTT	CASSQNGVSTGELFF
TRBD1	TRBV5-1	TRBJ2-7	.	TGCGCCAGCAGCCGACAGGGGTACGAGCAGTACTTC	CASSRQGYEQYF
TRBD2	TRBV5-6	TRBJ2-1	.	TGTGCCAGCAGCACCATAGCGGGAGGGCCTCTAAATGAGCAGTTCTTC	CASSTIAGGPLNEQFF